The 28 T cell receptor beta chains below were found in one sample sequenced in a study of CD8 T cells in ankylosing spondylitis. Whole-study findings and limits: For ankylosing spondylitis blood, a TCR beta motif of eight or nine highly homologous variants appeared characteristic.

MiXCR, run by TCRdb on the 5' RACE reads, gives a single entry per CDR3 protein. Here the sample spans roughly 700,000 distinct CDR3 sequences, roughly 20% being singletons. Antigen specificity for these receptors is unknown. Sample: blood, either unsorted or a sorted T cell fraction (not recorded which). The origin of the receptors is a male donor with ankylosing spondylitis.

The V and J genes are TRBV28 and TRBJ1-5; tentative D call: TRBD1 (5 bases). Between the trimmed V and J ends, which lost 4 bases and 3 bases, there was a span of 19 bases. Germline loops: CDR1 MDHEN, CDR2 SYDVKM. CDR3 length: 17 residues. This CDR3 reads CASSSMVGGRNNQPQHF. CDR3 coding DNA: TGTGCCAGCAGTTCCATGGTGGGGGGGAGGAACAATCAGCCCCAGCATTTT.

This clonotype was seen a handful of times. The genes are TRBV3-1 and TRBJ1-1; D not resolved. Germline CDR1 and CDR2: LGHDT and YNNKEL (reference sequence). This CDR3 is built from 14 residues. The germline V and J ends were trimmed by 0 bases and 1 base, with 6 bases remaining between them. CDR3 coding DNA: TGTGCCAGCAGCCAAGACCACTCGAACACTGAAGCTTTCTTT. Protein: CASSQDHSNTEAFF. Combining the CDR3 with reference TRBV3-1 and TRBJ1-1 gives the whole variable domain DTAVSQTPKYLVTQMGNDKSIKCEQNLGHDTMYWYKQDSKKFLKIMFSYNNKELIINETVPNRFSPKSPDKAHLNLHINSLELGDSAVYFCASSQDHSNTEAFFGQGTRLTVV.

This clonotype occurred a few times. This chain uses TRBV6-5 with TRBJ1-6, with 10 bases identical to TRBD1. This CDR3 spans 14 amino acids. Germline CDR1 is MNHEY and CDR2 is SVGAGI. Trimming at V came to 4 bases and at J to 9 bases, leaving 3 bases not matched to a gene. This chain's CDR3 is CASSFGQGVSPLHF. The CDR3 coding sequence is TGTGCCAGCAGTTTTGGACAGGGGGTTTCACCCCTCCACTTT.

This chain uses TRBV5-1 with TRBJ1-1; weak D call: TRBD1 (6 bases). The ends were cut back, 4 bases at V and 6 bases at J, with 16 bases in the middle. Per the germline V gene, CDR1 is SGHRS and CDR2 is YFSETQ. This CDR3 is 14 amino acids long. The chain's CDR3 is CASSPGGREPEAFF. The CDR3 region has the DNA TGCGCCAGCAGCCCCGGGGGCCGGGAACCTGAAGCTTTCTTT.

The V gene is TRBV29-1, the J gene TRBJ2-1; no clear D. Per germline, CDR1 SQVTM and CDR2 ANQGSEA. The CDR3 is made up of 13 amino acids. Trimming stripped 2 bases from V and 9 bases from J, with 14 bases between. The CDR3 coding sequence is TGCAGCGTTGAATGGAGTAATTGGGGTGAGCAGTTCTTC. It translates to CSVEWSNWGEQFF.

This chain connects TRBV6-1 to TRBJ1-5, with D possibly being TRBD1 (5 bases). The CDR3 sequence is 16 residues long. Per germline, CDR1 MNHNS and CDR2 SASEGT. Trimming left V 5 bases short and J 4 bases short, with 18 bases between. The CDR3: CASSMGMSRENQPQHF. CDR3 DNA: TGTGCCAGCAGTATGGGGATGAGCAGGGAAAATCAGCCCCAGCATTTT.

The V and J genes are TRBV7-8 and TRBJ2-1; TRBD2 aligns across 14 bases. CDR1 and CDR2 from the germline V gene are SGHVS and FQNEAQ. The trim removed 4 bases at V and 5 bases at J, leaving 7 bases unmatched. The CDR3 is 17 amino acids. The CDR3 protein is CASSSGTSGSFDNEQFF. CDR3 DNA: TGTGCCAGCAGCTCGGGGACTAGCGGGAGTTTTGACAATGAGCAGTTCTTC.

This clonotype was found a few times. The V and J genes are TRBV5-1 and TRBJ1-1, with a possible D match to TRBD1 (5 bases). The CDR3 runs 13 residues. V was pared by 0 bases and J by 8 bases, with 11 bases between. In germline, CDR1 is SGHRS, CDR2 YFSETQ. The CDR3 coding sequence is TGCGCCAGCAGCTTGGCCTGGGGCCAAGAAGCTTTCTTT. Translating gives CASSLAWGQEAFF.

This rearrangement joins TRBV2 to TRBJ1-2, with D unresolved. V was trimmed by 7 bases and J by 9 bases, leaving 12 bases between them. The CDR3 runs 11 residues. Germline V gives CDR1 SNHLY, CDR2 FYNNEI. The CDR3 reads CASKYARSYTF. CDR3 DNA: TGTGCCAGCAAGTATGCCAGGAGCTACACCTTC.

Worth noting for this clonotype: An end of the junction does not agree with germline; a read error may underlie this. The chain joins TRBV5-1 to TRBJ1-1; D remains unclear. The CDR3 length is 15 residues. Germline V CDR1 and CDR2: SGHRS, YFSETQ. CDR3 DNA: TGCGCCAGCAGCTTGACGGACCTACTGAACTCTGAAGCTTTCTTT. This encodes CASSLTDLLNSEAFF.

The V call is TRBV29-1, the J call TRBJ2-3; D unresolved. This CDR3 contains 15 residues. Trimming stripped 7 bases from V and 1 base from J, with 18 bases between. Germline V gives CDR1 SQVTM, CDR2 ANQGSEA. The CDR3 nucleotides read TGCAGCGCCACACCCGTCCAGGCGGGCACAGATACGCAGTATTTT. Protein sequence: CSATPVQAGTDTQYF.

The chain couples TRBV3-1 to TRBJ2-4, with D tentatively TRBD2 (5 bases). Trimming took 1 base from V and 7 from J, leaving 11 bases between them. The CDR3 sequence is 14 residues long. Germline CDR1 is LGHDT and CDR2 is YNNKEL (reference sequence). The DNA for the CDR3 is TGTGCCAGCAGCCAAGGGGTCGGCGGGAACATTCAGTACTTC. This codes for CASSQGVGGNIQYF. The whole variable domain, remainder taken from reference TRBV3-1 and TRBJ2-4, is DTAVSQTPKYLVTQMGNDKSIKCEQNLGHDTMYWYKQDSKKFLKIMFSYNNKELIINETVPNRFSPKSPDKAHLNLHINSLELGDSAVYFCASSQGVGGNIQYFGAGTRLSVL.

This clonotype appeared a few times. The V call is TRBV13, the J call TRBJ2-7, with 8 nucleotides matching TRBD2. The junction had 8 bases not matched to a gene; V was cut back by 0 bases and J by 1 base. This CDR3 contains 17 residues. Per the germline V gene, CDR1 is PRHDT and CDR2 is FYEKMQ (reference sequence). CDR3 nucleotides: TGTGCCAGCAGCTTAGGAGGGGGGACTAGTGGGTCCTACGAGCAGTACTTC. This translates into CASSLGGGTSGSYEQYF. The variable domain in full, completed from reference TRBV13 and TRBJ2-7, reads AAGVIQSPRHLIKEKRETATLKCYPIPRHDTVYWYQQGPGQDPQFLISFYEKMQSDKGSIPDRFSAQQFSDYHSELNMSSLELGDSALYFCASSLGGGTSGSYEQYFGPGTRLTVT.

The J gene is TRBJ1-1, the V gene TRBV10-3, with unresolved D. The CDR3 sequence is 12 residues long. Germline V CDR1 and CDR2: ENHRY, SYGVKD. Trimming left V 10 bases short and J 3 bases short, with 12 bases between. For the CDR3, the DNA is TGTGCCACCGCTAACATAGACACTGAAGCTTTCTTT. This translates into CATANIDTEAFF.

This clonotype was counted only a few times. The chain recombines TRBV5-1 with TRBJ1-6; 9 bases are shared with TRBD1. The germline gives CDR1 SGHRS, CDR2 YFSETQ. The length of the CDR3 is 16 residues. Trimming cost V 4 bases and J 8 bases; bases outside gene matches: 10. The DNA of the CDR3 is TGCGCCAGCAGCCCGGGACAGGGAACCATAGATTCACCCCTCCACTTT. Encoded protein: CASSPGQGTIDSPLHF.

V and J are TRBV5-5 and TRBJ2-1; 8 nucleotides match TRBD2. The CDR3 contains 12 residues. CDR1 is SGHKS and CDR2 is YYEKEE in the germline V gene (reference sequence). Trimming cost V 0 bases and J 13 bases; bases outside gene matches: 3. This chain's CDR3 is CASSLAIAGQFF. The CDR3 coding sequence is TGTGCCAGCAGCTTGGCGATAGCGGGACAGTTCTTC.

This clonotype was seen once. The chain employs TRBV20-1 and TRBJ2-7, with a weak D call TRBD1 (6 bases). V gave up 6 bases and J gave up 9 bases, with 21 bases separating them. In germline, CDR1 is DFQATT, CDR2 SNEGSKA (reference sequence). The CDR3 is 13 amino acids. The CDR3 region has the DNA TGCAGTGCCGACCCGACAGGTTTTTCCTGGCAGTACTTC. This sequence encodes CSADPTGFSWQYF.

The chain is built from TRBV5-5 and TRBJ1-1; TRBD1 matches at 8 bases. J gave up 0 bases and V 4 bases, and 14 bases lay outside the gene matches. The CDR3 is made up of 18 amino acids. Germline loops: CDR1 SGHKS, CDR2 YYEKEE (reference sequence). The CDR3, as DNA: TGTGCCAGCAGCCTTAGGACAGGGTATCCCCAAATGAACACTGAAGCTTTCTTT. It is translated as CASSLRTGYPQMNTEAFF. Together with reference TRBV5-5 and TRBJ1-1, the CDR3 gives the full variable domain: DAGVTQSPTHLIKTRGQQVTLRCSPISGHKSVSWYQQVLGQGPQFIFQYYEKEERGRGNFPDRFSARQFPNYSSELNVNALLLGDSALYLCASSLRTGYPQMNTEAFFGQGTRLTVV.

The chain links TRBV9 to TRBJ2-1, with 9 bases that match TRBD1. This CDR3 comprises 15 residues. Germline V gene lookup returns CDR1 SGDLS and CDR2 YYNGEE. Trimming cost V 4 bases and J 7 bases; bases outside gene matches: 9. CDR3 in amino acids: CASSSPGQGRNEQFF. For the CDR3, the DNA is TGTGCCAGCAGCTCGCCGGGACAGGGTCGTAATGAGCAGTTCTTC.

The chain carries TRBV3-1 and TRBJ1-1; 7 bases are a match to TRBD1. The germline gives CDR1 LGHDT, CDR2 YNNKEL (reference sequence). Losses at the gene ends were 1 base for V and 4 bases for J; bases not matched to a gene: 6. The CDR3 is 15 amino acids. CDR3 protein: CASSQVGGAGTEAFF. The CDR3 bases are TGTGCCAGCAGCCAAGTAGGGGGCGCGGGCACTGAAGCTTTCTTT.

V is TRBV5-1 and J is TRBJ2-7; 10 nucleotides match TRBD1. This CDR3 has 14 residues. V was pared by 5 bases and J by 5 bases, with 7 bases of the junction left unmatched. Per germline, CDR1 SGHRS and CDR2 YFSETQ. CDR3 loop: CASSPTGGGNEQYF. Written as DNA, the CDR3 is TGCGCCAGCAGTCCGACAGGGGGCGGCAACGAGCAGTACTTC.

This chain connects TRBV12-3 or TRBV12-4 to TRBJ2-3, with 9 bases that match TRBD2. J was trimmed by 6 bases and V by 6 bases; bases with no gene match: 10. The CDR3 loop spans 15 amino acids. Here the CDR3 reads CASSHSGGPFDTQYF. The CDR3 DNA is TGTGCCAGCAGCCATAGCGGGGGTCCATTTGATACGCAGTATTTT.

The chain employs TRBV10-3 and TRBJ2-4; D ambiguous. Germline V lookup: CDR1 ENHRY, CDR2 SYGVKD. Trimming took 0 bases from V and 0 from J, leaving 12 bases between them. The CDR3 extends over 17 amino acids. CDR3 nucleotides: TGTGCCATCAGTGAGTCTGAAGGCCCGATAGCCAAAAACATTCAGTACTTC. Amino acid sequence: CAISESEGPIAKNIQYF.

The rearrangement uses TRBV12-3 or TRBV12-4 and TRBJ1-6, with D tentatively TRBD1 (6 bases). Trimming pared 5 bases from V and 10 bases from J, leaving 9 bases between. This CDR3 is built from 12 residues. The CDR3 here is CASSTGNSPLHF. The CDR3 bases are TGTGCCAGCAGTACAGGGAACTCACCCCTCCACTTT.

The genes are TRBV2 and TRBJ2-7; 10 bases are shared with TRBD2. Unmatched junction bases numbered 4, after V lost 6 bases and J lost 2 bases. Germline CDR1 SNHLY, CDR2 FYNNEI. The CDR3 is 14 amino acids. CDR3 protein: CASSGTSEAYEQYF. CDR3 in DNA: TGTGCCAGCAGCGGGACTAGCGAGGCCTACGAGCAGTACTTC.

This clonotype was counted a few times. The rearrangement joins TRBV10-3 to TRBJ2-1; possible D gene TRBD2, 6 bases. The V end was cut by 6 bases, the J end by 4 bases, with 10 bases between. Germline V gives CDR1 ENHRY, CDR2 SYGVKD. The CDR3 sequence is 13 residues long. CDR3 protein: CAISRDSYNEQFF. CDR3 in DNA: TGTGCCATCAGCCGGGACTCTTACAATGAGCAGTTCTTC.

This clonotype was seen more than once but under ten times. The J gene is TRBJ2-7, the V gene TRBV5-1; 7 bases match TRBD1. The CDR3 sequence is 13 residues long. Germline V gene data show CDR1 as SGHRS and CDR2 as YFSETQ. J was trimmed by 6 bases and V by 3 bases; bases with no gene match: 6. CDR3: CASSYGQVLEQYF. Here the CDR3 DNA reads TGCGCCAGCAGCTACGGACAGGTTCTCGAGCAGTACTTC. Based on the CDR3 plus reference TRBV5-1 and TRBJ2-7, the full variable domain is KAGVTQTPRYLIKTRGQQVTLSCSPISGHRSVSWYQQTPGQGLQFLFEYFSETQRNKGNFPGRFSGRQFSNSRSEMNVSTLELGDSALYLCASSYGQVLEQYFGPGTRLTVT.

The table lists this clonotype with a few counts. The rearrangement uses TRBV7-2 and TRBJ1-3, with D perhaps matching TRBD1 (6 bases). V lost 6 bases, J lost 0 bases, and 12 bases lay in between. The CDR3 runs to 15 residues. Germline V gene data show CDR1 as SGHTA and CDR2 as FQGNSA. Written as DNA, the CDR3 is TGTGCCAGCAGACAGGGTCAGCTCTCTGGAAACACCATATATTTT. Translating it yields CASRQGQLSGNTIYF.